Many counts were recorded for the clone carrying this T cell receptor (beta chain). Its antigen is unknown. A single run covered 15-18 subjects with over 170 million TCR-beta sequences. TCRdb re-called the 5' RACE reads with MiXCR, one entry per CDR3 protein. The table lists roughly 100,000 distinct CDR3 sequences, 3.5% of them singletons, with 6% in the top ten. The data belong to a study of neurological immune-mediated disorders. Study observations and caveats: Phylogenetic grouping assigned the repertoires of 18 of 34 multiple sclerosis patients to a single related-CDR3 cluster, which may represent a signature.

Sequenced material: PBMCs. The sequence came from a woman aged 18 to 35 with multiple sclerosis.

CDR3 bases: TGTGCCAGCAGCGGACAGGGGGTAGCTAACTATGGCTACACCTTC. Protein: CASSGQGVANYGYTF. V gene TRBV9 combines with J gene TRBJ1-2; 9 bases fit TRBD1. Losses at the gene ends were 3 bases for V and 0 bases for J; bases not matched to a gene: 3. The CDR3 length is 15 residues. Germline V gene lookup returns CDR1 SGDLS and CDR2 YYNGEE.